The 2 T cell receptor beta chains listed next were all sequenced from one sample in a study of CD8+ T cells in alopecia areata. cDNA reverse transcribed from extracted RNA served as the sequencing template. Libraries were prepared by immunoSEQ multiplex PCR; TCRdb keeps only in-frame clonotypes and omits some of them. The table has 130,000 to 150,000 clones, about 51% seen once. Sequencing was performed on CD4+ T cells sorted from blood, taken at week 0. The receptors stem from a human donor with alopecia areata.

The chain combines TRBV23-1 with TRBJ2-7; D call uncertain. TRBV23-1 is labeled an ORF, and its function is uncertain. V was shortened by 4 bases and J by 0 bases, with 13 bases between the two germline ends. The CDR3 totals 15 residues. The CDR3: CASSPPTGSSYEQYF. The CDR3 nucleotides are TGCGCCAGCAGTCCACCCACGGGTAGCTCCTACGAGCAGTACTTC.

In DNA, the CDR3 is TGTGCCAGCAGCTCATCGCAAGCGAACACCGGGGAGCTGTTTTTT. It encodes CASSSSQANTGELFF. V is TRBV7-7 and J is TRBJ2-2; unclear D gene. CDR1 and CDR2 (germline): SSHAT, FNYEAQ (reference sequence). The CDR3 runs 15 residues. V was pared by 4 bases and J by 0 bases, with 9 bases between. Using reference TRBV7-7 and TRBJ2-2 for the parts outside the CDR3, the full variable domain is GAGVSQSPRYKVTKRGQDVTLRCDPISSHATLYWYQQALGQGPEFLTYFNYEAQPDKSGLPSDRFSAERPEGSISTLTIQRTEQRDSAMYRCASSSSQANTGELFFGEGSRLTVL.